This TCR beta chain is drawn from a study of radiotherapy plus CTLA-4 blockade in lung cancer. The length of the CDR3 is 14 residues. Per germline, CDR1 SGHRS and CDR2 YFSETQ. V lost 1 base to trimming and J lost 0 bases, with 8 bases between them. Libraries were prepared by immunoSEQ multiplex PCR; TCRdb keeps only in-frame clonotypes and omits some of them. The profile shows 23,000 or so clones, around 70% of them singletons. The chain couples TRBV5-1 to TRBJ2-7; TRBD2 is a possible D gene (5 bases). The sequence derives from a human donor with non-small cell lung cancer whose response to radiotherapy plus ipilimumab could not be evaluated. Sequences were derived from peripheral blood, sampled from a patient treated with radiotherapy plus ipilimumab. The CDR3 reads CASSLSGNSYEQYF. CDR3 DNA sequence: TGCGCCAGCAGCTTGTCGGGGAACTCCTACGAGCAGTACTTC.